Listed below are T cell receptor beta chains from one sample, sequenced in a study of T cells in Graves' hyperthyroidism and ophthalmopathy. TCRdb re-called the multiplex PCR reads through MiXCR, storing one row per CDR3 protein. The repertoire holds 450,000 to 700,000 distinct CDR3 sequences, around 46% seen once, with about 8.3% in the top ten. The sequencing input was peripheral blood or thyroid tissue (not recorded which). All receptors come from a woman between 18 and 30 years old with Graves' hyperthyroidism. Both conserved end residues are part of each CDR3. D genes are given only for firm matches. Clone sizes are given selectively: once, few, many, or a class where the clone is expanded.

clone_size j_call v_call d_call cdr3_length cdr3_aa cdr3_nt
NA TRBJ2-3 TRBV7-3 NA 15 CASSLGGISTDTQYF TGTGCCAGCAGCCTAGGGGGGATAAGCACAGATACGCAGTATTTT
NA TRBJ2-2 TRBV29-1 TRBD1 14 CSVTQGANTGELSW TGCAGCGTTACACAGGGGGCGAACACCGGGGAGCTGTCTTGG
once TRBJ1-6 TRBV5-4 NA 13 CASSLSEKAPLHF TGTGCCAGCAGCTTGTCGGAGAAAGCACCCCTCCACTTT
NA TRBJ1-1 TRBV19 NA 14 CASSSQGGDTEAFF TGTGCCAGTAGTTCCCAGGGAGGGGACACTGAAGCTTTCTTT
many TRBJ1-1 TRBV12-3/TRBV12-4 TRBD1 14 CASSVQGARTEAFF TGTGCCAGCAGTGTACAGGGGGCGCGCACTGAAGCTTTCTTT
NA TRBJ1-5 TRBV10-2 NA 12 CASSEMGEPQHF TGCGCCAGCAGTGAGATGGGAGAGCCCCAGCATTTT
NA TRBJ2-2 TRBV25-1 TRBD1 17 CASRHGTGGTNTGELFF TGTGCCAGTCGCCATGGGACAGGGGGGACTAACACCGGGGAGCTGTTTTTT
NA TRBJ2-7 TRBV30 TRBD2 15 CAWSAVPSGPYEQYF TGTGCCTGGAGTGCTGTCCCTAGCGGACCCTACGAGCAGTACTTC
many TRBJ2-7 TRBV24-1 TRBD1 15 CATSDPGQGVYEQYF TGTGCCACCAGTGATCCGGGACAGGGTGTCTACGAGCAGTACTTC
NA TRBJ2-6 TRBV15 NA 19 CATSPAGGLGASGANVLTF TGTGCCACCAGCCCCGCCGGTGGCTTGGGGGCCTCTGGGGCCAACGTCCTGACTTTC
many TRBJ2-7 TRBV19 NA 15 CASSPRGITNYEQYF TGTGCCAGTAGCCCCAGAGGGATCACCAACTACGAGCAGTACTTC
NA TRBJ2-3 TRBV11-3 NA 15 CASSLTLQGLDTQYF TGTGCCAGCAGCCTAACCCTACAGGGTTTAGATACGCAGTATTTT
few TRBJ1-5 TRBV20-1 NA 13 CSARGDINQPQHF TGCAGTGCTAGGGGGGACATCAATCAGCCCCAGCATTTT
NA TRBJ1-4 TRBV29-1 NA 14 CSVEDYGIEEKLFF TGCAGCGTTGAAGATTACGGGATAGAAGAAAAACTGTTTTTT
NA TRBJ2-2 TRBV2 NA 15 CASSEPGGSNGELFF TGTGCCAGCAGTGAGCCAGGGGGGTCGAACGGGGAGCTGTTTTTT
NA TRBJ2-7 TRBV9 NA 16 CASSASGGTGSREQYF TGTGCCAGCAGCGCCTCGGGGGGGACAGGTTCGAGGGAGCAGTACTTC